This T cell receptor beta chain is drawn from a study of OX40 agonist ivuxolimab in advanced cancers. Background for the entire study: The costimulatory receptor OX40 (CD134) was targeted by ivuxolimab, a fully human IgG2 agonistic monoclonal antibody. Intravenous ivuxolimab was administered to patients every 2 weeks at six dose levels: 0.01, 0.1, 0.3, 1.5, 3 and 10 mg/kg. Of the 50 to 55 dose-escalation patients, hepatocellular carcinoma was present in approximately 20, melanoma in some 15, renal cell carcinoma in 9 and head and neck cancer in 9. In the dose-escalation cohort, roughly four fifths of patients were male, and the mean age was around 60 years, with a range of 23 to 79. Patients were allowed to have had prior anti-PD-1, anti-PD-L1 or anti-CTLA-4 therapy, and approximately 37% of the dose-escalation patients had been treated with checkpoint inhibitors. Partial responses occurred in three dose-escalation patients: two with cutaneous melanoma and one with hepatocellular carcinoma. Peripheral TCRbeta sequencing aimed to test whether ivuxolimab altered TCR sequence diversity and caused clonal T-cell expansion. The paper describes the monotherapy dose-escalation part (N of about 47 patients) of the phase I trial of ivuxolimab. Broad study findings and their caveats: Low levels of normalized T-cell clonal expansion were also shown by some nonresponding patients. Which antigens the clonally expanded peripheral T cells were specific for was not determined. After ivuxolimab, CD8+ T cells had more expanded clones than CD4+ T cells on average. Partial responders in the 0.1-3.0 mg/kg groups had among the lowest normalized peripheral clonal expansion, especially among CD8+ T cells. At doses of 0.1 to 3.0 mg/kg, clonal expansion of both CD4+ and CD8+ blood T cells was observed from baseline to week 6.

To sequence the TCRbeta CDR3 region, genomic DNA was isolated from the sorted cells. The immunoSEQ Assay was used for sequencing of TCRbeta CDR3 regions. The clones in this table, taken by TCRdb from immuneACCESS, are in-frame only. Not every clone is retained; where verified, under half of the shortfall comes from an unresolved V gene, and the cause of the rest is unknown. This sample lists roughly 30,000 clones; approximately 83% were detected once. The top ten hold 28% of the sample. The trial excluded patients who had a history of autoimmune disease or were on systemic immunosuppression. Peripheral blood for TCR sequencing was collected from all dose cohorts at baseline, on cycle 4 day 1, and on cycle 7 day 1. Samples came from an open-label, multicenter, first-in-human phase I dose-escalation trial of ivuxolimab. Adults with locally advanced or metastatic melanoma, renal cell carcinoma, hepatocellular carcinoma or head and neck squamous cell carcinoma were enrolled in the trial. Before TCR sequencing, CD4+ and CD8+ T cells were separately sorted from peripheral blood.

Note on this clone: This clone's antigen is unknown. One base away there is no much larger clone; base qualities are not given.

This material consisted of CD4+ or CD8+ T cells sorted from blood, taken in a trial of the OX40 agonist ivuxolimab. This clonotype originated in an adult with an advanced solid tumor such as melanoma, head and neck, liver or kidney cancer.

The CDR3 region: CASSPPEVHNGYTF. The bases are TGTGCCAGCTCACCACCCGAAGTACATAATGGCTACACCTTC. This sequence uses TRBV18 and TRBJ1-2, with no confidently assigned D gene. The cysteine opens and the phenylalanine closes a CDR3 of 14 amino acids. Only the CDR3 portion is preserved as DNA: 42 bases, with reading frame beginning at the first base. CDR1 and CDR2 (KGHSH, LQKENI) derive from the germline V gene. V is cut by 0 bases and J by 6 bases, and the space between the germline ends is 11 bases.